The rows below give T cell receptor beta chains drawn from one sample of a study of cytomegalovirus exposure and HLA in healthy donors. TCRdb keeps only in-frame clones here, not all; method: immunoSEQ multiplex PCR. The repertoire has 95,000 to 110,000 clones, 65% to 80% of them found once; the top ten carry 10%. The sample was PBMCs. The receptors here all came from a woman aged 18 to 35 in good health and CMV-seropositive. Both conserved end residues are part of each CDR3. A D gene is named only where the DNA matches it firmly. Part of the rows lack a size; the others show once, few, many or a class for expanded clones.

D gene: TRBD1; V gene: TRBV30; J gene: TRBJ1-1; clone size: NA; CDR3 protein: CAWVGTGSTEAFF; CDR3 DNA: TGTGCCTGGGTAGGGACAGGGAGCACTGAAGCTTTCTTT
D gene: NA; V gene: TRBV7-9; J gene: TRBJ1-2; clone size: NA; CDR3 protein: CASSLRGGTNYGYTF; CDR3 DNA: TGTGCCAGCAGCTTAAGGGGGGGCACTAACTATGGCTACACCTTC
D gene: TRBD1; V gene: TRBV5-6; J gene: TRBJ2-7; clone size: few; CDR3 protein: CASSWGQAYKQYF; CDR3 DNA: TGTGCCAGCAGCTGGGGACAGGCCTACAAGCAGTACTTC
D gene: NA; V gene: TRBV5-1; J gene: TRBJ2-2; clone size: NA; CDR3 protein: CASRSGGNTAGELFF; CDR3 DNA: TGCGCCAGCAGGTCTGGAGGGAACACCGCCGGGGAGCTGTTTTTT
D gene: NA; V gene: TRBV5-6; J gene: TRBJ1-5; clone size: few; CDR3 protein: CASSGQGLSNQPQHF; CDR3 DNA: TGTGCCAGCAGCGGTCAGGGACTAAGCAATCAGCCCCAGCATTTT
D gene: NA; V gene: TRBV20-1; J gene: TRBJ2-7; clone size: NA; CDR3 protein: CSARNGYEQYF; CDR3 DNA: TGCAGTGCTAGAAACGGTTACGAGCAGTACTTC
D gene: TRBD2; V gene: TRBV2; J gene: TRBJ2-1; clone size: NA; CDR3 protein: CASRGLAGLGEQFF; CDR3 DNA: TGTGCCAGCAGAGGACTAGCGGGATTGGGTGAGCAGTTCTTC
D gene: TRBD1; V gene: TRBV27; J gene: TRBJ1-5; clone size: NA; CDR3 protein: CASSSSDRGPNQPQHF; CDR3 DNA: TGTGCCAGCAGTTCCTCGGACAGGGGGCCGAATCAGCCCCAGCATTTT
D gene: TRBD1; V gene: TRBV5-6; J gene: TRBJ2-7; clone size: once; CDR3 protein: CASSFSQGGDEQYF; CDR3 DNA: TGTGCCAGCAGCTTCTCACAGGGGGGCGACGAGCAGTACTTC
D gene: NA; V gene: TRBV19; J gene: TRBJ2-1; clone size: few; CDR3 protein: CASSRRENWNEQFF; CDR3 DNA: TGTGCCAGTAGTAGGAGGGAAAATTGGAATGAGCAGTTCTTC
D gene: TRBD2; V gene: TRBV30; J gene: TRBJ2-1; clone size: NA; CDR3 protein: CAWSGGRAAYNEQFF; CDR3 DNA: TGTGCCTGGAGTGGCGGGAGGGCCGCCTACAATGAGCAGTTCTTC
D gene: NA; V gene: TRBV7-8; J gene: TRBJ1-1; clone size: few; CDR3 protein: CASSRNLLPSSDSTEAFF; CDR3 DNA: TGTGCCAGCAGCAGAAATCTCCTTCCCAGTTCCGATTCCACTGAAGCTTTCTTT
D gene: NA; V gene: TRBV15; J gene: TRBJ1-5; clone size: NA; CDR3 protein: CATSREVSGDQPQHF; CDR3 DNA: TGTGCCACCAGCAGAGAGGTTTCAGGGGATCAGCCCCAGCATTTT
D gene: TRBD2; V gene: TRBV18; J gene: TRBJ2-7; clone size: NA; CDR3 protein: CASSPPAPSGSLYEQYF; CDR3 DNA: TGTGCCAGCTCACCACCGGCCCCTAGCGGGAGTCTTTACGAGCAGTACTTC
D gene: TRBD1; V gene: TRBV25-1; J gene: TRBJ1-1; clone size: NA; CDR3 protein: CASSFPDRGDTEAFF; CDR3 DNA: TGTGCCAGCAGTTTCCCGGACAGGGGTGACACTGAAGCTTTCTTT
D gene: NA; V gene: TRBV29-1; J gene: TRBJ2-3; clone size: few; CDR3 protein: CSVEGGRVSTDTQYF; CDR3 DNA: TGCAGCGTTGAGGGCGGCAGGGTAAGCACAGATACGCAGTATTTT
D gene: NA; V gene: TRBV2; J gene: TRBJ1-1; clone size: NA; CDR3 protein: CASKESNTEAFF; CDR3 DNA: TGTGCCAGCAAGGAGTCGAACACTGAAGCTTTCTTT
D gene: NA; V gene: TRBV7-6; J gene: TRBJ2-5; clone size: NA; CDR3 protein: CASSLTRRETQYF; CDR3 DNA: TGTGCCAGCAGCCTCACTAGGAGAGAGACCCAGTACTTC
D gene: NA; V gene: TRBV5-1; J gene: TRBJ1-2; clone size: NA; CDR3 protein: CASSPGLGTNYGYTF; CDR3 DNA: TGCGCCAGCAGCCCCGGACTTGGGACTAACTATGGCTACACCTTC
D gene: NA; V gene: TRBV5-4; J gene: TRBJ2-7; clone size: NA; CDR3 protein: CASSGDGPYEQYF; CDR3 DNA: TGTGCCAGCAGCGGAGACGGCCCCTACGAGCAGTACTTC
D gene: TRBD1; V gene: TRBV6-5; J gene: TRBJ2-7; clone size: NA; CDR3 protein: CASSYSPTGSSYEQYF; CDR3 DNA: TGTGCCAGCAGTTACTCGCCGACAGGGAGTTCCTACGAGCAGTACTTC
D gene: TRBD2; V gene: TRBV7-8; J gene: TRBJ2-7; clone size: NA; CDR3 protein: CASSLLIAGDPPLFHEQYF; CDR3 DNA: TGTGCCAGCAGCTTGTTAATAGCGGGGGATCCACCCCTCTTCCACGAGCAGTACTTC
D gene: TRBD2; V gene: TRBV18; J gene: TRBJ2-1; clone size: NA; CDR3 protein: CASSPFSGDYNEQFF; CDR3 DNA: TGTGCCAGCTCACCATTTAGCGGGGACTACAATGAGCAGTTCTTC
D gene: TRBD1; V gene: TRBV5-1; J gene: TRBJ1-4; clone size: NA; CDR3 protein: CASSPLRQGRGEKLFF; CDR3 DNA: TGCGCCAGCAGCCCCCTGAGACAGGGTCGGGGTGAAAAACTGTTTTTT
D gene: NA; V gene: TRBV9; J gene: TRBJ2-1; clone size: NA; CDR3 protein: CASSRDRTIYNEQFF; CDR3 DNA: TGTGCCAGCAGCCGTGACAGGACAATCTACAATGAGCAGTTCTTC
D gene: TRBD2; V gene: TRBV14; J gene: TRBJ2-1; clone size: NA; CDR3 protein: CASRPDSGGPLDEQFF; CDR3 DNA: TGTGCCAGCAGACCAGATAGCGGGGGGCCTTTGGATGAGCAGTTCTTC
D gene: NA; V gene: TRBV11-2; J gene: TRBJ1-5; clone size: NA; CDR3 protein: CASSPVNQPQHF; CDR3 DNA: TGTGCCAGCAGCCCCGTGAATCAGCCCCAGCATTTT
D gene: NA; V gene: TRBV29-1; J gene: TRBJ2-7; clone size: NA; CDR3 protein: CSVLTRGRWVAYEQYF; CDR3 DNA: TGCAGCGTTTTGACTAGGGGGCGGTGGGTCGCCTACGAGCAGTACTTC
D gene: TRBD1; V gene: TRBV29-1; J gene: TRBJ1-2; clone size: NA; CDR3 protein: CSVPGTGLGGFYGYTF; CDR3 DNA: TGCAGCGTACCCGGGACAGGGTTGGGGGGGTTCTATGGCTACACCTTC
D gene: NA; V gene: TRBV11-2; J gene: TRBJ1-5; clone size: few; CDR3 protein: CASSLRGNQPQHF; CDR3 DNA: TGTGCCAGCAGCTTGCGCGGCAATCAGCCCCAGCATTTT
D gene: NA; V gene: TRBV27; J gene: TRBJ1-4; clone size: NA; CDR3 protein: CASSFGGWANEKLFF; CDR3 DNA: TGTGCCAGCAGTTTCGGCGGTTGGGCTAATGAAAAACTGTTTTTT
D gene: TRBD2; V gene: TRBV27; J gene: TRBJ2-3; clone size: NA; CDR3 protein: CASSHYRTSGKDTQYF; CDR3 DNA: TGTGCCAGCAGTCATTATCGGACTAGCGGGAAGGATACGCAGTATTTT
D gene: NA; V gene: TRBV5-4; J gene: TRBJ1-2; clone size: NA; CDR3 protein: CASSLLGGYGYTF; CDR3 DNA: TGTGCCAGCAGCTTGCTGGGGGGCTATGGCTACACCTTC
D gene: NA; V gene: TRBV2; J gene: TRBJ2-7; clone size: once; CDR3 protein: CASSEVGTPFF; CDR3 DNA: TGTGCCAGCAGTGAAGTGGGGACTCCTTTTTTC